This T cell receptor beta chain was sequenced during a study of cytotoxic CD8 clonotypes in ibrutinib-treated CLL. Study background: The study included 11 relapsed/refractory and roughly 15 treatment-naive patients; fewer than 18 had IGHV unmutated disease. The study's findings and limits: Sampling schedules were unmatched across sustained-remission and progressing patients. At baseline, clonality was higher than in age-matched healthy donors and correlated with CD8+ counts.

Sequencing was performed with immunoSEQ multiplex PCR; in TCRdb, only in-frame clones are kept and a portion is missing. The sample contains 270,000 or so clones, approximately 76% of which appear only once. About this clone: Its specificity is not known.

This CDR3 is built from 14 residues. With V trimmed by 5 bases and J by 7 bases, 6 bases remained unmatched. Germline CDR1 reads PRHDT; CDR2 reads FYEKMQ (reference sequence). For TCR beta libraries, around 2 micrograms of genomic DNA were obtained from cryopreserved PBMCs. The rearrangement links TRBV13 to TRBJ1-4; the match to TRBD1 covers 8 bases. Source: PBMCs, taken at disease progression, from a patient treated with ibrutinib. This TCR derives from a human donor with chronic lymphocytic leukemia. The CDR3 DNA sequence: TGTGCCAGCAGCAAGGGACAGGTCCGTGAAAAACTGTTTTTT. Its translation: CASSKGQVREKLFF.